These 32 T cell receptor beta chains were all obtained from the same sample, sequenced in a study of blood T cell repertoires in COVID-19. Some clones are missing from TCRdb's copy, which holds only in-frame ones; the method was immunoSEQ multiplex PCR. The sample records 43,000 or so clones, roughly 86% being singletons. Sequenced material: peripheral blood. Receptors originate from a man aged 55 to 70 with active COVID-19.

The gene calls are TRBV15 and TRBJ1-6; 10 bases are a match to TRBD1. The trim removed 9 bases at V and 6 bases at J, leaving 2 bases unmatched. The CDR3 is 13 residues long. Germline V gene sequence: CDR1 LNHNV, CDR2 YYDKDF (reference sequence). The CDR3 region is CATRDRGNSPLHF. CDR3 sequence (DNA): TGTGCCACACGGGACAGGGGTAATTCACCCCTCCACTTT.

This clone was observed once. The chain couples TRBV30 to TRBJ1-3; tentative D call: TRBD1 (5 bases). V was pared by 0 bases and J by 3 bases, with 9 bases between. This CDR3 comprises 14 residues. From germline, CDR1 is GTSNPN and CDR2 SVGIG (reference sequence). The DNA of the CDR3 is TGTGCCTGGAGTGTAGGCAGGGATGGAAACACCATATATTTT. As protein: CAWSVGRDGNTIYF.

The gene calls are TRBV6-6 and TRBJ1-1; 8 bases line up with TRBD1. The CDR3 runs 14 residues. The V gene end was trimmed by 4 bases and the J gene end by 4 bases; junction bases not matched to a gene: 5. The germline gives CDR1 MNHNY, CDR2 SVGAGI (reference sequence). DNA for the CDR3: TGTGCCAGCAGTTCGGAGGACAGGGTCACTGAAGCTTTCTTT. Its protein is CASSSEDRVTEAFF.

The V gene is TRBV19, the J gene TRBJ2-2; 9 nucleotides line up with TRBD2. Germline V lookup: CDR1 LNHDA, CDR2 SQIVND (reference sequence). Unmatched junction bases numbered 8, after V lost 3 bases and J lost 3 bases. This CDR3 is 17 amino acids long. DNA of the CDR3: TGTGCCAGTAGTATCCTACATAGCGGGGGATACACCGGGGAGCTGTTTTTT. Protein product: CASSILHSGGYTGELFF.

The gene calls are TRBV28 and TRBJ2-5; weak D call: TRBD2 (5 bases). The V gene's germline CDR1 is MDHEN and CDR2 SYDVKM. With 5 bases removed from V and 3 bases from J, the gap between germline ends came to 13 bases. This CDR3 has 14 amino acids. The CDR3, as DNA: TGTGCCAGCAGTCTCCCGGACGGGAAAGAGACCCAGTACTTC. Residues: CASSLPDGKETQYF.

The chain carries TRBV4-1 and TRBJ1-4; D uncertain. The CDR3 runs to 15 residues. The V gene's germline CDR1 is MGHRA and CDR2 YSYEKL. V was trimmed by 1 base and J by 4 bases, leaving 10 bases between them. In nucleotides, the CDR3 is TGCGCCAGCAGCCAAGGGCAGGCTATTAATGAAAAACTGTTTTTT. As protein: CASSQGQAINEKLFF.

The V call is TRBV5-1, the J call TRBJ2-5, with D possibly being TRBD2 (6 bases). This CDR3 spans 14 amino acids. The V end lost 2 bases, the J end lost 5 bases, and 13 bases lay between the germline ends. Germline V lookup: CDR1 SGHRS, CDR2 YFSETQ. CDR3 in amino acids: CASSFSGSVETQYF. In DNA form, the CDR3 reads TGCGCCAGCAGCTTTTCCGGGAGTGTGGAGACCCAGTACTTC.

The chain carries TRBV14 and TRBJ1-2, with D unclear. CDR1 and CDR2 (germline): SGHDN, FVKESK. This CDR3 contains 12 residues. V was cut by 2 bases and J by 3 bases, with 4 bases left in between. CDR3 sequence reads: CASSQRDYGYTF. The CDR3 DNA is TGTGCCAGCAGCCAACGGGACTATGGCTACACCTTC.

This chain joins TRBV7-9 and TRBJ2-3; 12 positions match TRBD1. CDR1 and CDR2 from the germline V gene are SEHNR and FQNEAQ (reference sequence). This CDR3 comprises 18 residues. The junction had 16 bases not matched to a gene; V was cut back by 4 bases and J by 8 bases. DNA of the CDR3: TGTGCCAGCAGCTCGAGTACTCCGGGACAGGGGGCGTTTCTTACGCAGTATTTT. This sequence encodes CASSSSTPGQGAFLTQYF.

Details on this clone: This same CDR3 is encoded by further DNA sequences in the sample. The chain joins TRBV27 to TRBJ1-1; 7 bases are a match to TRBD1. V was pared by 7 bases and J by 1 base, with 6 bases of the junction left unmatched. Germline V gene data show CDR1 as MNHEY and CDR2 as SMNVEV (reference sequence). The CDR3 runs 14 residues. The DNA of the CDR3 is TGTGCCAGCAATAGACAGGGACCGAACACTGAAGCTTTCTTT. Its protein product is CASNRQGPNTEAFF.

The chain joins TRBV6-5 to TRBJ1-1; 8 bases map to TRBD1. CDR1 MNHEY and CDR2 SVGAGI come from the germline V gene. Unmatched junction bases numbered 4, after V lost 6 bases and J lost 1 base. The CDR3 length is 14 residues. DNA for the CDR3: TGTGCCAGCAGGGCAGGGGGCGCGAACACTGAAGCTTTCTTT. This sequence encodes CASRAGGANTEAFF.

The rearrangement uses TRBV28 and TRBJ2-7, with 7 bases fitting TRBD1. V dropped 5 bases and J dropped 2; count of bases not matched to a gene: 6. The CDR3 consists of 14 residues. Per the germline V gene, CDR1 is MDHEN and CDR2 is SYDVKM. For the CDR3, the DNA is TGTGCCAGCAGTAGACAGGGAAATACCTACGAGCAGTACTTC. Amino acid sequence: CASSRQGNTYEQYF.

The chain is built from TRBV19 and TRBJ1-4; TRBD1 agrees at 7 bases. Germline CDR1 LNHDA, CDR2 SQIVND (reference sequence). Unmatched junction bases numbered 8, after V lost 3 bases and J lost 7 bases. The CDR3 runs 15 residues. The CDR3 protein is CASSITGDGGEKLFF. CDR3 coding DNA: TGTGCCAGTAGTATTACAGGGGACGGGGGTGAAAAACTGTTTTTT. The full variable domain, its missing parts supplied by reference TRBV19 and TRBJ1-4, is DGGITQSPKYLFRKEGQNVTLSCEQNLNHDAMYWYRQDPGQGLRLIYYSQIVNDFQKGDIAEGYSVSREKKESFPLTVTSAQKNPTAFYLCASSITGDGGEKLFFGSGTQLSVL.

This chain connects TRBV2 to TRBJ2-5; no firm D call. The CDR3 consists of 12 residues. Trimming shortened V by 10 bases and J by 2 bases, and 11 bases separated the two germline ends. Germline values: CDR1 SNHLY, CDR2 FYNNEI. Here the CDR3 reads CATKRLQETQYF. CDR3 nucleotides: TGTGCCACCAAGAGGTTACAAGAGACCCAGTACTTC.

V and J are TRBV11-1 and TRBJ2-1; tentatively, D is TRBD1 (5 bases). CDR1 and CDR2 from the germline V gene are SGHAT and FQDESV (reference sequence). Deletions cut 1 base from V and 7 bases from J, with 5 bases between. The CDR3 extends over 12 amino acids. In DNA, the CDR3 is TGTGCCAGCAGCTTAGACAGGAATGAGCAGTTCTTC. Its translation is CASSLDRNEQFF.

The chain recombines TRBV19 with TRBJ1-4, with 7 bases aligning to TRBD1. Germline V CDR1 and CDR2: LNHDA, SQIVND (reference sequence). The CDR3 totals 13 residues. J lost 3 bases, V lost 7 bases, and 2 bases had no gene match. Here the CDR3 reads CASNRGANEKLFF. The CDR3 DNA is TGTGCCAGTAACAGGGGAGCTAATGAAAAACTGTTTTTT.

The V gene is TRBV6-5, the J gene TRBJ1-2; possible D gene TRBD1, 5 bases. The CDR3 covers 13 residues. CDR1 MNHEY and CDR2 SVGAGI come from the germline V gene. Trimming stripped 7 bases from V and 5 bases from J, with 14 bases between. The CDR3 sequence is CASKRGRAYGYTF. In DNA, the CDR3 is TGTGCCAGCAAACGCGGCAGGGCTTATGGCTACACCTTC.

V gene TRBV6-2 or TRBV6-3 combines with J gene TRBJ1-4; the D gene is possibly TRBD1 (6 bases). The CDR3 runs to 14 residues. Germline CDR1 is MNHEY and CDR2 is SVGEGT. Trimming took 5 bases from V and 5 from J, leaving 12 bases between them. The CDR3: CASSTATGNEKLFF. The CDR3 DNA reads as TGTGCCAGCAGTACCGCGACAGGCAATGAAAAACTGTTTTTT.

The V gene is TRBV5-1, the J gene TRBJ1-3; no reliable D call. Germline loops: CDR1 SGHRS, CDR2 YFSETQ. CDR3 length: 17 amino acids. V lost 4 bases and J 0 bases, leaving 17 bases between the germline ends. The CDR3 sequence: CASSPGSNSHSGNTIYF. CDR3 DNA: TGCGCCAGCAGCCCCGGGTCCAACTCTCACTCTGGAAACACCATATATTTT.

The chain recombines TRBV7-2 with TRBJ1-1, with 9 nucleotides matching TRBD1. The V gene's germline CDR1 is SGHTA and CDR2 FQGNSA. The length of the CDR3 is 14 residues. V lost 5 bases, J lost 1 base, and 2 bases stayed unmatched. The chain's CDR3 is CASSQTGGNTEAFF. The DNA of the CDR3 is TGTGCCAGCAGCCAGACAGGGGGGAACACTGAAGCTTTCTTT. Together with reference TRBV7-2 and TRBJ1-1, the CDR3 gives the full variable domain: GAGVSQSPSNKVTEKGKDVELRCDPISGHTALYWYRQSLGQGLEFLIYFQGNSAPDKSGLPSDRFSAERTGGSVSTLTIQRTQQEDSAVYLCASSQTGGNTEAFFGQGTRLTVV.

CDR3 region: CASSPFGSGSHEQYF. In DNA form, the CDR3 reads TGTGCCAGCAGCCCCTTCGGGTCTGGTTCCCACGAGCAGTACTTC. The chain has TRBV7-9 and TRBJ2-7; D remains ambiguous. The CDR3 contains 15 residues. V was cut by 5 bases and J by 5 bases, with 19 bases left in between. Germline lookup yields CDR1 SEHNR and CDR2 FQNEAQ (reference sequence).

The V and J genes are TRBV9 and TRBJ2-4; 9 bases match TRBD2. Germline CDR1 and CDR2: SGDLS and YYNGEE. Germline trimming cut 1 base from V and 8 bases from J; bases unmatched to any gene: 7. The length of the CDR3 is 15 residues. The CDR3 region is CASSVYTGGRDIQYF. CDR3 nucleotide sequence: TGTGCCAGCAGCGTATATACGGGCGGGAGGGACATTCAGTACTTC.

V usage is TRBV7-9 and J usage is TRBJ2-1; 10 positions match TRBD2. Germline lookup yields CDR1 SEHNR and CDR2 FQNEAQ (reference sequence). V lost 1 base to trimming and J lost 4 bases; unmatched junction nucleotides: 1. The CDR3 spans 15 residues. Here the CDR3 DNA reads TGTGCCAGCAGCTTAGTGACTAGCGGGTACAATGAGCAGTTCTTC. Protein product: CASSLVTSGYNEQFF.

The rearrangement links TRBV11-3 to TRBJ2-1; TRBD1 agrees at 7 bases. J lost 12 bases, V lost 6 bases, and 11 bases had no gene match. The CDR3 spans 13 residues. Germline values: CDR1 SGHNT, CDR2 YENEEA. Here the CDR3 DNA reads TGTGCCAGCAGTTCCTCTTCCCGGACAGGGCAGTTCTTC. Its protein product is CASSSSSRTGQFF.

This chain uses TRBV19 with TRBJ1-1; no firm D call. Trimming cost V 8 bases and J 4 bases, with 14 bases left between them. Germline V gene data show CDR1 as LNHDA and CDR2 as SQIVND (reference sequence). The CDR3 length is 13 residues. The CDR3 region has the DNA TGTGCCAGTGGGGAACCGGGAGGCACTGAAGCTTTCTTT. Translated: CASGEPGGTEAFF.

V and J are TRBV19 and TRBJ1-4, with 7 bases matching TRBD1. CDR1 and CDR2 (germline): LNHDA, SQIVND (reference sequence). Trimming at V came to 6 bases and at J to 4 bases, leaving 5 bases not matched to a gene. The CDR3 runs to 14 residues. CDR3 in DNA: TGTGCCAGTAGCGTCGGGACAGTTAATGAAAAACTGTTTTTT. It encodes CASSVGTVNEKLFF.

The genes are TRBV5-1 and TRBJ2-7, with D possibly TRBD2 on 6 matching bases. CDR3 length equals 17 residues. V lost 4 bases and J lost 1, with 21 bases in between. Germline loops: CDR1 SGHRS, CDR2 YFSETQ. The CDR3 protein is CASSPSVGSGNSYEQYF. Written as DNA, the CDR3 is TGCGCCAGCAGCCCTTCGGTAGGTAGCGGAAATTCCTACGAGCAGTACTTC. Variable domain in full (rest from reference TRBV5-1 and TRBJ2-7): KAGVTQTPRYLIKTRGQQVTLSCSPISGHRSVSWYQQTPGQGLQFLFEYFSETQRNKGNFPGRFSGRQFSNSRSEMNVSTLELGDSALYLCASSPSVGSGNSYEQYFGPGTRLTVT.

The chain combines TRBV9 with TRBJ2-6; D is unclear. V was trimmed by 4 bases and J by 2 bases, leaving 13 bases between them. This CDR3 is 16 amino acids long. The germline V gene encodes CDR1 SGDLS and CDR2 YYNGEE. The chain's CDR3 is CASSPLPMAGANVLTF. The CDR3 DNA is TGTGCCAGCAGCCCGTTACCTATGGCTGGGGCCAACGTCCTGACTTTC.

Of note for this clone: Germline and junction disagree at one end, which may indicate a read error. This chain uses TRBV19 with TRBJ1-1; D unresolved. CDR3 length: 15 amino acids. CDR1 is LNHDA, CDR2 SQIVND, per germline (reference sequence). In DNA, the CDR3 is TGTGCCAATAGTTCCTACCTCAACAGGAACACTGAAGCTTTCTTT. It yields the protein CANSSYLNRNTEAFF.

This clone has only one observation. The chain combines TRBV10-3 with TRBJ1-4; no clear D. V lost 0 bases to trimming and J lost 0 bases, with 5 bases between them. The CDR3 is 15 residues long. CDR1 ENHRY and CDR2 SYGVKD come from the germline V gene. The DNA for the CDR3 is TGTGCCATCAGTGAGTCGAGGGCAACTAATGAAAAACTGTTTTTT. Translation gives CAISESRATNEKLFF.

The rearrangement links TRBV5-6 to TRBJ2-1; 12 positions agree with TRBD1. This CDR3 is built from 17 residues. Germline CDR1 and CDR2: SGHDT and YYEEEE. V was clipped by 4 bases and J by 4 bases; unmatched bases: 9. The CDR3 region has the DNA TGTGCCAGCAGCGCACCGGGACAGGGGGCGCGGTACAATGAGCAGTTCTTC. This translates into CASSAPGQGARYNEQFF.

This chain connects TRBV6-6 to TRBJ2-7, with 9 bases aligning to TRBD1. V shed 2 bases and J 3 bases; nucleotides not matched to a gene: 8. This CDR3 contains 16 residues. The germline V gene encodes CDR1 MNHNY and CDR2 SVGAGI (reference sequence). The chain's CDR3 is CASSYPPTGGFYEQYF. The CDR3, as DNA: TGTGCCAGCAGTTACCCCCCGACAGGGGGGTTCTACGAGCAGTACTTC.